This T cell receptor (beta chain) was recovered during a study of shared clonotypes between healthy human individuals. Study-level findings and limits: Against clonotypes common to all four donors, non-shared ones had lower generation probabilities. Shared clonotypes: 4.5% to 6% naive CD4, about 4% naive CD8, under 2.5% memory CD4, under 0.5% memory CD8.

CDR1 and CDR2 (germline): KGHSH, LQKENI. CDR3 length equals 15 residues. V shed 6 bases, J shed 4 bases, and the junction held 8 bases outside the gene matches. All the donors were Caucasian adults who lived in Nashville, Tennessee. Sorted-subset replicate PCR reactions were performed with around 210 ng DNA, corresponding to tens of thousands of T cell genomes. Some clones are missing from TCRdb's copy, which holds only in-frame ones; the method was immunoSEQ multiplex PCR. The sample shows some 630,000 clones, 72% of them seen only once. A note on this clone: As yet, its antigen is unknown.

The rearrangement joins TRBV18 to TRBJ2-1; TRBD2 matches at 8 bases. The TCR was taken from a woman aged 30 to 39 in good health. Sequencing input: memory CD4+ T cells sorted from blood. Subset described: CD45RA-negative fraction. CDR3 sequence (DNA): TGTGCCAGCTCGAACCGGCGGGAGGCTTACAATGAGCAGTTCTTC. Translating gives CASSNRREAYNEQFF. Variable domain in full (rest from reference TRBV18 and TRBJ2-1): NAGVMQNPRHLVRRRGQEARLRCSPMKGHSHVYWYRQLPEEGLKFMVYLQKENIIDESGMPKERFSAEFPKEGPSILRIQQVVRGDSAAYFCASSNRREAYNEQFFGPGTRLTVL.